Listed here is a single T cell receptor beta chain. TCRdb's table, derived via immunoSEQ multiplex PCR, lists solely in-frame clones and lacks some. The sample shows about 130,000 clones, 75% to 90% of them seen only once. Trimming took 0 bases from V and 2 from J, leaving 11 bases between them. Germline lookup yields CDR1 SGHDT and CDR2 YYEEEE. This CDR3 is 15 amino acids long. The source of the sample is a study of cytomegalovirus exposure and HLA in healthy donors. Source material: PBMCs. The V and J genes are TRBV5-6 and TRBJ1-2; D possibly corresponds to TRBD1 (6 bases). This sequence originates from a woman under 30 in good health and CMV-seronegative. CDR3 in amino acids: CASSLDWQGNYGYTF. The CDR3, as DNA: TGTGCCAGCAGCTTGGATTGGCAGGGGAACTATGGCTACACCTTC.